A selection of T cell receptor beta chains follows, all from one sample in a study of T cell changes during pregnancy in multiple sclerosis. The data were produced by immunoSEQ multiplex PCR, yet TCRdb's version contains in-frame clones alone and is incomplete. This sample carries about 26,000 clones, 89% of them seen once, and the ten largest clones take around a sixth. The starting material was CD8+ T cells from peripheral blood mononuclear cells, obtained in the second trimester of pregnancy. These receptors all come from a female donor with multiple sclerosis, enrolled in a pregnancy study. CDR3s include the opening cysteine and the closing phenylalanine or tryptophan. D genes are given only for firm matches. Rows give clone size only sometimes, using once, few, many, or a class for an expanded clone.

v_call,j_call,clone_size,d_call,cdr3_nt,cdr3_aa
TRBV27,TRBJ2-1,NA,TRBD2,TGTGCCAGCAGTCATGGGACTAGCGGAGGGAGCTCCTACAATGAGCAGTTCTTC,CASSHGTSGGSSYNEQFF
TRBV28,TRBJ1-4,NA,TRBD1,TGTGCCAGCAGTACGGGGACAGCTTCGTTTTTT,CASSTGTASFF
TRBV27,TRBJ2-7,NA,TRBD1,TGTGCCAGCAGTTTACAGGGGGAATCCTACGAGCAGTACTTC,CASSLQGESYEQYF
TRBV2,TRBJ2-5,NA,TRBD1,TGTGCCAGCAGCCCTTACAGGGGGCGCCAAGAGACCCAGTACTTC,CASSPYRGRQETQYF
TRBV30,TRBJ2-5,NA,NA,TGTGCCTGGAGTGCGGGGGACTCCGAAGAGACCCAGTACTTC,CAWSAGDSEETQYF
TRBV13,TRBJ2-1,NA,TRBD2,TGTGCCAGCAGCCCAAGGGCTAGCGGGACATACAATGAGCAGTTCTTC,CASSPRASGTYNEQFF
TRBV11-1,TRBJ2-1,NA,NA,TGTGCCAGCAGCTTAGTCCGGGTCAATGAGCAGTTCTTC,CASSLVRVNEQFF
TRBV7-9,TRBJ2-2,NA,TRBD2,TGTGCCAGCAGCCTCTACGGGAGGGCCGGGGCCGGGGAGCTGTTTTTT,CASSLYGRAGAGELFF
TRBV19,TRBJ1-5,once,TRBD1,TGTGCCAGTAGCCCGTGGACAGGGACTCAGCCCCAGCATTTT,CASSPWTGTQPQHF
TRBV23-1,TRBJ2-3,NA,NA,TGCGCCAGCAGTGTAATTGGGGGGAGCACAGATACGCAGTATTTT,CASSVIGGSTDTQYF
TRBV5-4,TRBJ2-7,NA,NA,TGTGCCAGCTTCAGCGACCTCAGCTCCTACGAGCAGTACTTC,CASFSDLSSYEQYF
TRBV7-9,TRBJ1-2,NA,NA,TGTGCCAGCAGCCCCTGGGCCGTTAACTATGGCTACACCTTC,CASSPWAVNYGYTF
TRBV11-2,TRBJ2-3,NA,NA,TGTGCCAGCAGCTTAGAATATGGAGGGAGGACAGATACGCAGTATTTT,CASSLEYGGRTDTQYF
TRBV27,TRBJ2-1,NA,NA,TGTGCCAGCAGTCCCTACGACAGGAGCTCCTACAATGAGCAGTTCTTC,CASSPYDRSSYNEQFF
TRBV13,TRBJ2-3,NA,TRBD1,TGTGCCAGCAGCTGGGGGACAGGGATTACGCAGTATTTT,CASSWGTGITQYF
TRBV19,TRBJ1-5,NA,TRBD1,TGTGCCAGTTCCTGGGGCCCCTGGACAGGGGGCAATCAGCCCCAGCATTTT,CASSWGPWTGGNQPQHF
TRBV28,TRBJ1-3,NA,NA,TGTGCCAGCAGTTTATCTCCACAGATGATGGGAAACACCATATATTTT,CASSLSPQMMGNTIYF
TRBV7-9,TRBJ1-6,NA,TRBD1,TGTGCCAGCAGCCACACAGGGGGCAATTCACCCCTCCACTTT,CASSHTGGNSPLHF
TRBV15,TRBJ2-7,NA,TRBD2,TGTGCCACCAGCAGAGATCCCGCTAGCGGGAATAATATCTACGAGCAGTACTTC,CATSRDPASGNNIYEQYF
TRBV27,TRBJ1-1,NA,TRBD1,TGTGCCAGCAGTCGGGAGGGGGCGTCTAGGATGAACACTGAAGCTTTCTTT,CASSREGASRMNTEAFF
TRBV30,TRBJ2-7,NA,TRBD2,TGTGCCTGTTCGGGACTAGCTCACTCCGAGCAGTACTTC,CACSGLAHSEQYF
TRBV19,TRBJ2-2,NA,NA,TGTGCCAGTCAACAGGGATGGAACACCGGGGAGCTGTTTTTT,CASQQGWNTGELFF
TRBV28,TRBJ1-1,NA,NA,TGTGCCAGCAGTTTATGGTTGACAGACACTGAAGCTTTCTTT,CASSLWLTDTEAFF
TRBV6-5,TRBJ2-2,NA,NA,TGTGCCAGCAGTTATGCGGCGAACACCGGGGAGCTGTTTTTT,CASSYAANTGELFF
TRBV27,TRBJ2-1,NA,NA,TGTGCCAGCAGTCAAACAGGCAATGAGCAGTTCTTC,CASSQTGNEQFF
TRBV6-6,TRBJ2-5,NA,TRBD1,TGTGCCGCCCGCGAGGTGACAGGGGGCATGAAGACCCAGTACTTC,CAAREVTGGMKTQYF
TRBV13,TRBJ2-5,NA,NA,TGTGCCAGCAGCCTAAGGGGGACCAAGCGGGACCTCCAGGAGACCCAGTACTTC,CASSLRGTKRDLQETQYF
TRBV4-1,TRBJ1-4,NA,NA,TGCGCCAGCAGCAGAAGTCACGGGGCTAATGAAAAACTGTTTTTT,CASSRSHGANEKLFF
TRBV6-1,TRBJ2-7,NA,NA,TGTGCCAGCAGTGAAGCGCGGGGCGGCCCCTACGAGCAGTACTTC,CASSEARGGPYEQYF
TRBV19,TRBJ2-3,NA,TRBD2,TGTGCCAGTAGTCCTCAAACTAGCGGAGTAAGGCATACGCAGTATTTT,CASSPQTSGVRHTQYF
TRBV25-1,TRBJ2-5,NA,TRBD1,TGTGCCAGCAGTGAATGGGGGACAGCCCAAGAGACCCAGTACTTC,CASSEWGTAQETQYF
TRBV27,TRBJ2-3,once,NA,TGTGCCAGCAGTTTATCCACACTAGGAACAGATACGCAGTATTTT,CASSLSTLGTDTQYF
TRBV27,TRBJ2-7,NA,TRBD2,TGTGCCAGCAGTTTATCTTCGGGAGGACCCTCCTACGAGCAGTACTTC,CASSLSSGGPSYEQYF
TRBV28,TRBJ2-2,NA,NA,TGTGCCAGCAGGACAGGGAACACCGGGGAGCTGTTTTTT,CASRTGNTGELFF
TRBV7-9,TRBJ2-4,once,NA,TGTGCCAGCAGTAATCCCCAGAATAAGGGGCGGAACATTCAGTACTTC,CASSNPQNKGRNIQYF
TRBV27,TRBJ1-1,few,NA,TGTGCCAGCAACATATCCCGCGGGGCTTTCTTT,CASNISRGAFF
TRBV5-4,TRBJ2-1,NA,TRBD1,TGTGCCAGCAGCTTACCGGGACAGGTCTCCTACAATGAGCAGTTCTTC,CASSLPGQVSYNEQFF
TRBV29-1,TRBJ1-2,NA,TRBD1,TGCAGCGTTGATGGGGACAGGGAAGTTGATTATGGCTACACCTTC,CSVDGDREVDYGYTF
TRBV5-6,TRBJ2-1,few,TRBD1,TGTGCCAGCAGCTCACCGGGACAGGGACTTTACAATGAGCAGTTCTTC,CASSSPGQGLYNEQFF
TRBV4-1,TRBJ2-1,NA,NA,TGCGCCAGCAGCCGGGGGGACAGTGAGCAGTTCTTC,CASSRGDSEQFF
TRBV29-1,TRBJ2-4,NA,NA,TGCAGCGTTAGGGGTTCCAAAAACATTCAGTACTTC,CSVRGSKNIQYF
TRBV19,TRBJ2-3,NA,NA,TGTGCCAGTAGTATTAATCGGCAGGGCTCTTATCCCACAGATACGCAGTATTTT,CASSINRQGSYPTDTQYF
TRBV2,TRBJ2-3,NA,TRBD1,TGTGCCAGCAGCGCGACAGGGGGGGGTTGGACAGATACGCAGTATTTT,CASSATGGGWTDTQYF
TRBV28,TRBJ2-7,many,NA,TGTGCCAGCAGGGTAGACAGGATGAGCTCCTACGAGCAGTACTTC,CASRVDRMSSYEQYF
TRBV28,TRBJ2-1,NA,NA,TGTGCCAGCAGTTATGGACTGTACCCGGGGAATGAGCAGTTCTTC,CASSYGLYPGNEQFF
TRBV6-5,TRBJ2-1,NA,TRBD2,TGTGCCAGCAGTTTTCGGCGGGAGGCTTCCTACAATGAGCAGTTCTTC,CASSFRREASYNEQFF
TRBV6-6,TRBJ2-1,once,NA,TGTGCCAGCAGTTACTCCAGGGGCAATGAGCAGTTCTTC,CASSYSRGNEQFF
TRBV7-2,TRBJ2-7,NA,TRBD2,TGTGCCAGCAGCTTAGAGGCTAGCGGGACCTACGAGCAGTACTTC,CASSLEASGTYEQYF
TRBV4-2,TRBJ2-1,NA,NA,TGTGCCAGCAGCCAAGAAGGGGGAAGCTCCTACAATGAGCAGTTCTTC,CASSQEGGSSYNEQFF